The TCR beta chain under discussion was sequenced for a study of cytomegalovirus exposure and HLA in healthy donors. Study observations and caveats: Three CMV-associated chains were confirmed in vitro to be specific for CMV antigens. 164 TCR beta chains were listed as cytomegalovirus-associated.

This clone was seen a handful of times. Antigen: not known. The PCR made use of 60 Vbeta and 13 Jbeta primers. The data were produced by immunoSEQ multiplex PCR, yet TCRdb's version contains in-frame clones alone and is incomplete. The table shows around 130,000 clones, with roughly 79% occurring only once. CDR1 and CDR2 (germline): SNHLY, FYNNEI. J was trimmed by 7 bases and V by 11 bases; bases with no gene match: 9. The CDR3 covers 13 residues. Sequencing was performed on PBMCs. V is TRBV2 and J is TRBJ2-1; 9 positions match TRBD1. This receptor was obtained from a boy between 2 and 10 years old in good health and CMV-seronegative. In nucleotides, the CDR3 is TGTGCCGGAAGACAGGGGGAGGTAAATGAGCAGTTCTTC. Translation: CAGRQGEVNEQFF.